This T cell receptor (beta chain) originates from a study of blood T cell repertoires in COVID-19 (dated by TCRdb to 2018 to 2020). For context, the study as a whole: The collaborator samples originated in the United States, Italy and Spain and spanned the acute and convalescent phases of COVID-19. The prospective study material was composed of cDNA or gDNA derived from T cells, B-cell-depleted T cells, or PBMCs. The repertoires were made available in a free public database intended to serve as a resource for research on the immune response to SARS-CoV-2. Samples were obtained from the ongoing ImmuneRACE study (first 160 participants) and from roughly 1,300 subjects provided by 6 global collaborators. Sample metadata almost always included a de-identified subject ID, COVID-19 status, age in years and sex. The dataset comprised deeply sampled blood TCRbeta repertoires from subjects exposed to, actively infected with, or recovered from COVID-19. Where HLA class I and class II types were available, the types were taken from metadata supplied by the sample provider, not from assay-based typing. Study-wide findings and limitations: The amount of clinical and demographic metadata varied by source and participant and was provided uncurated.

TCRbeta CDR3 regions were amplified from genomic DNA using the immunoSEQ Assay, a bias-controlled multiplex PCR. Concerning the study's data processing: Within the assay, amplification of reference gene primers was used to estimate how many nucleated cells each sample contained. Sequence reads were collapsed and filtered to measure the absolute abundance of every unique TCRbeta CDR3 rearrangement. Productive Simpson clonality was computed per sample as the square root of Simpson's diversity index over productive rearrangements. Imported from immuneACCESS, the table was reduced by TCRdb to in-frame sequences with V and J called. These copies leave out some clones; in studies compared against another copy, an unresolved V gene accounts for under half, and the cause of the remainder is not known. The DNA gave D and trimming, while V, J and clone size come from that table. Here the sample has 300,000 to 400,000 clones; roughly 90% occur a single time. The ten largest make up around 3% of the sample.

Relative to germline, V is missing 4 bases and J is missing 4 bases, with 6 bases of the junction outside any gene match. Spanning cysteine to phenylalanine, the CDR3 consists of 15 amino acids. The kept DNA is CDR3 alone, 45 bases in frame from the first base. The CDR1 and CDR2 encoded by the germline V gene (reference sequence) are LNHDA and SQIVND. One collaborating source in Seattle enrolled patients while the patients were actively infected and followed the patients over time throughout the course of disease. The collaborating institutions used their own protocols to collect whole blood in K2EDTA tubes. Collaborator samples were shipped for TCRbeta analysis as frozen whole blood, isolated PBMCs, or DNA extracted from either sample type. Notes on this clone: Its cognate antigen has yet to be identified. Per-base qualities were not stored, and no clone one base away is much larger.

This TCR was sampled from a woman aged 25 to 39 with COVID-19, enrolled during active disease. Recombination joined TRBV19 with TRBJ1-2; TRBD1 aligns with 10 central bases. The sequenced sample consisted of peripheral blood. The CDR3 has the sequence CASSNRGQGGYGYTF. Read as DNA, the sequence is TGTGCCAGTAGTAACCGTGGACAGGGGGGCTATGGCTACACCTTC. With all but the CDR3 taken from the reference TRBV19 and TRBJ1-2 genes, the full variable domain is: DGGITQSPKYLFRKEGQNVTLSCEQNLNHDAMYWYRQDPGQGLRLIYYSQIVNDFQKGDIAEGYSVSREKKESFPLTVTSAQKNPTAFYLCASSNRGQGGYGYTFGSGTRLTVV.